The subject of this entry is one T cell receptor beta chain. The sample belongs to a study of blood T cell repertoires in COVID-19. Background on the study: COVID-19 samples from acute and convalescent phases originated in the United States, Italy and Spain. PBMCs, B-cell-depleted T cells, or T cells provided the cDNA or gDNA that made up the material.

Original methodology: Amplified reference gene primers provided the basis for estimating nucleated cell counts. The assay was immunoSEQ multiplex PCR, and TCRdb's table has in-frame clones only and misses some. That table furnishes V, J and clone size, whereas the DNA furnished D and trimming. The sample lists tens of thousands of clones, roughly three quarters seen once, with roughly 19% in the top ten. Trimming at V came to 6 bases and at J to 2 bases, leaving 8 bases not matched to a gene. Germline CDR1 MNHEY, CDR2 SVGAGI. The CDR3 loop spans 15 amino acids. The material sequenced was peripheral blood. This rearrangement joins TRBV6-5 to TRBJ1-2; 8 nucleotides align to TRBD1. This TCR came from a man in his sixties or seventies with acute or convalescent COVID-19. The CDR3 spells CASRQGGNQNYGYTF. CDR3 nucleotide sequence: TGTGCCAGCAGACAGGGGGGAAACCAAAACTATGGCTACACCTTC.